The rows below give T cell receptor beta chains drawn from one sample of a study of CD8 T cells in ankylosing spondylitis. TCRdb analysed the 5' RACE reads with MiXCR anew, one entry per CDR3 protein. This table holds around 230,000 distinct CDR3 sequences, 8.2% found once. What was sequenced was blood, either unsorted or a sorted T cell fraction (not recorded which). The receptors were sampled from a female donor with ankylosing spondylitis or in good health (not recorded which). CDR3s include the opening cysteine and the closing phenylalanine or tryptophan. The D gene is left open where the match is weak. Size values are once, few and many counts, or a class for expanded clones, and some rows have none.

clone_size	v_call	j_call	d_call	cdr3_nt	cdr3_aa
few	TRBV5-1	TRBJ2-1	TRBD2	TGCGCCAGCAGCCCCGGAACTAGCGGGACGTTTCGTGAGCAGTTCTTC	CASSPGTSGTFREQFF
few	TRBV7-9	TRBJ2-7	TRBD2	TGTGCCAGCAGCTTAGGGGGGGGAGTGGTGAACGAGCAGTACTTC	CASSLGGGVVNEQYF
many	TRBV29-1	TRBJ2-7	TRBD1	TGCAGCGTCAGAAAGGACAGGCGCTCCTACGAGCAGTACTTC	CSVRKDRRSYEQYF
few	TRBV6-5	TRBJ2-7	TRBD2	TGTGCCAGCAGTTACTCGGGACTAGCCGGCGAGCAGTACTTC	CASSYSGLAGEQYF
.	TRBV15	TRBJ1-2	.	TGTGCCACCAGCAGAGACAGTACGTATGGCTACACCTTC	CATSRDSTYGYTF
many	TRBV12-3/TRBV12-4	TRBJ1-2	.	TGTGCCAGCAGTCCCAGATCGGGGAACTATGGCTACACCTTC	CASSPRSGNYGYTF
many	TRBV20-1	TRBJ2-5	TRBD2	TGCAGTGCTAGAGATCGGCTAGCGGGCCACCAAGAGACCCAGTACTTC	CSARDRLAGHQETQYF
few	TRBV7-8	TRBJ2-6	TRBD1	TGTGCCAGCAGCTTAGCGCAAGTAGGGACAGGGGCCCGCTCTGGGGCCAACGTCCTGACTTTC	CASSLAQVGTGARSGANVLTF
many	TRBV12-3/TRBV12-4	TRBJ2-7	.	TGTGCCAGCAAGGTTGGACCCTACGAGCAGTACTTC	CASKVGPYEQYF
many	TRBV29-1	TRBJ1-1	TRBD1	TGCAGCGCAAGGCCACAGGGGGGCACTGAAGCTTTCTTT	CSARPQGGTEAFF
many	TRBV20-1	TRBJ2-1	TRBD2	TGCAGTGCTACCCCACTAGCGGGAGGGTACAATGAGCAGTTCTTC	CSATPLAGGYNEQFF
.	TRBV4-3	TRBJ2-1	.	TGCGCCAGCACCCGTAGTATAGGGCTCTACAATGAGCAGTTCTTC	CASTRSIGLYNEQFF
many	TRBV5-1	TRBJ2-3	TRBD2	TGCGCCAGCAGCCGGGGGGTAGCGGGAACAGATACGCAGTATTTT	CASSRGVAGTDTQYF
many	TRBV5-1	TRBJ2-5	TRBD1	TGCGCCAGCAGGACCCCCGGGACAGGGGGACAGACCCAGTACTTC	CASRTPGTGGQTQYF
many	TRBV7-3	TRBJ1-1	TRBD1	TGTGCCAGCAGCCTTACAGGGGGCACTGAAGCTTTCTTT	CASSLTGGTEAFF
many	TRBV20-1	TRBJ2-1	.	TGCAGTGCTCCGCGGGGACTTGGCGGTCCAAGCTCCTACAATGAGCAGTTCTTC	CSAPRGLGGPSSYNEQFF
few	TRBV19	TRBJ1-5	.	TGTGCCAGTAGTATAGCCAGGAATCAGCCCCAGCATTTT	CASSIARNQPQHF
many	TRBV20-1	TRBJ2-5	.	TGCAGTGCTCCACAAGAGACCCAGTACTTC	CSAPQETQYF
many	TRBV6-2/TRBV6-3	TRBJ2-1	TRBD2	TGTGCCAGCAGTTACTCGTCCAGCGGGAGTACGTCATCTGAGCAGTTCTTC	CASSYSSSGSTSSEQFF
.	TRBV20-1	TRBJ2-7	.	TGCAGTGCTAGAGGAAGGAGGGAGCGGGTAGCCTACGAGCAGTACTTC	CSARGRRERVAYEQYF
many	TRBV6-2/TRBV6-3	TRBJ2-7	.	TGTGCCAGCAGTTATTACTCCCTAGAGGAGCAGTACTTC	CASSYYSLEEQYF
many	TRBV7-2	TRBJ2-2	.	TGTGCCAGCAGCCCATCGCGGGGGGAGCTGTTTTTT	CASSPSRGELFF
few	TRBV20-1	TRBJ1-1	TRBD1	TGCTGTGCTAGTCCCTCCGGGACAGGGGGCCTGAACACTGAAGCTTTCTTT	CCASPSGTGGLNTEAFF
many	TRBV6-2/TRBV6-3	TRBJ1-1	.	TGTGCCAGCAGGGTTGAGGGGACGGCTTTCTTT	CASRVEGTAFF
many	TRBV20-1	TRBJ1-5	.	TGCAGTGCATCAGGGAACCCCTCTAATCAGCCCCAGCATTTT	CSASGNPSNQPQHF
.	TRBV12-3/TRBV12-4	TRBJ1-5	.	TGTGCCAGCAGTTTCGGGGCCGATGATAGCAATCAGCCCCAGCATTTT	CASSFGADDSNQPQHF
.	TRBV5-4	TRBJ2-7	.	TGTGCCAGCAGACTTGAGCCCGGGAGCTTGGTGCACGAGCAGTACTTC	CASRLEPGSLVHEQYF
many	TRBV11-2	TRBJ1-2	.	TGTGCCAGCAGCTTAGTCGGGAACAGGGCGTCTAACTATGGCTACACCTTC	CASSLVGNRASNYGYTF
many	TRBV6-2/TRBV6-3	TRBJ2-1	TRBD2	TGTGCCAACAGTTACCTCAGGACTAGCGGGAGGGATGGGCAGTTCTTC	CANSYLRTSGRDGQFF
.	TRBV6-1	TRBJ1-5	.	TGTGCCAGCACCCTAGACAGATCCCCGATGAATAGGCATTTT	CASTLDRSPMNRHF
many	TRBV18	TRBJ2-7	TRBD2	TGTGCCAGCTCCCCCGGGGGGGTCGAGCAGTACTTC	CASSPGGVEQYF
many	TRBV5-1	TRBJ1-5	.	TGCGCCAGCAGCTTGGGGGGAGAAGATCAGCCCCAGCATTTT	CASSLGGEDQPQHF
many	TRBV12-3/TRBV12-4	TRBJ2-7	TRBD2	TGTGCCAGCAGTTGGTCTAGCGGGACCTACGAGCAGTACTTC	CASSWSSGTYEQYF
many	TRBV6-1	TRBJ2-1	.	TGTGCCAGCAGTCGCTCCCTGGGCTCCTACAATGAGCAGTTCTTC	CASSRSLGSYNEQFF
many	TRBV12-3/TRBV12-4	TRBJ2-3	.	TGTGCCAGCAGTTTTCTGCGGTCGGGAGATACGCAGTATTTT	CASSFLRSGDTQYF
many	TRBV5-4	TRBJ2-3	TRBD1	TGTGCCAGCAGCCTTCCCCGGACAGGAACAGATACGCAGTATTTT	CASSLPRTGTDTQYF
many	TRBV6-1	TRBJ2-1	TRBD2	TGTGCCAGCAGTGAGAGCGGGAGCTTTGGTGAGCAGTTCTTC	CASSESGSFGEQFF
many	TRBV5-5	TRBJ1-4	.	TGTGCCAGCAGCCTCCGGGACGGAAATAATGAAAAACTGTTTTTT	CASSLRDGNNEKLFF
few	TRBV11-1	TRBJ2-3	TRBD2	TGTGCCAGCCTTCTTAGCGGGGCTCCAGATACGCAGTATTTT	CASLLSGAPDTQYF
many	TRBV20-1	TRBJ2-1	.	TGCAGTGCTAGAGACTCCCACTTCTACAATGAGCAGTTCTTC	CSARDSHFYNEQFF
many	TRBV12-3/TRBV12-4	TRBJ2-7	.	TGTGCCAGCAGCCGGGACACCGCCGAGCAGTACTTC	CASSRDTAEQYF
few	TRBV7-2	TRBJ2-7	.	TGTGCCAGCAGCTTAGAGGTGGCCACCCTCCCCTACGAGCAGTACTTC	CASSLEVATLPYEQYF
many	TRBV3-1	TRBJ2-1	TRBD2	TGTGCCAGCAGCCAAGCGGGAGGGCCTGATGAGCAGTTCTTC	CASSQAGGPDEQFF
many	TRBV9	TRBJ2-1	TRBD2	TGTGCCAGCAGCGTAGGACTAGCGGGAGAGGTACTTGAGCAGTTCTTC	CASSVGLAGEVLEQFF
many	TRBV5-1	TRBJ2-7	.	TGCGCCAGCAGCTTGGTCGAGACCTACGAGCAGTACTTC	CASSLVETYEQYF
.	TRBV7-2	TRBJ2-7	TRBD2	TGTGCCAGCAGCTTCCAAGCGGGAAGCAGCTACGAGCAGTACTTC	CASSFQAGSSYEQYF
many	TRBV5-1	TRBJ2-2	.	TGCGCCAGCAGCAGTACCAACCAGAACACCGGGGAGCTGTTTTTT	CASSSTNQNTGELFF
.	TRBV11-1	TRBJ2-3	.	TGTGCCAGCAGCCAAAATGGATTTGGCAGGGCAGCCTTGAGAGGAGATACGCAGTATTTT	CASSQNGFGRAALRGDTQYF
few	TRBV7-2	TRBJ2-5	TRBD2	TGTGCCAGCAGCTTAGTTTTTAGCGGGCCTACCCAGTACTTC	CASSLVFSGPTQYF
many	TRBV7-3	TRBJ2-3	.	TGTGCCAGCAGCTCCCGTCCAGTTGAGGTCGCAGATACGCAGTATTTT	CASSSRPVEVADTQYF